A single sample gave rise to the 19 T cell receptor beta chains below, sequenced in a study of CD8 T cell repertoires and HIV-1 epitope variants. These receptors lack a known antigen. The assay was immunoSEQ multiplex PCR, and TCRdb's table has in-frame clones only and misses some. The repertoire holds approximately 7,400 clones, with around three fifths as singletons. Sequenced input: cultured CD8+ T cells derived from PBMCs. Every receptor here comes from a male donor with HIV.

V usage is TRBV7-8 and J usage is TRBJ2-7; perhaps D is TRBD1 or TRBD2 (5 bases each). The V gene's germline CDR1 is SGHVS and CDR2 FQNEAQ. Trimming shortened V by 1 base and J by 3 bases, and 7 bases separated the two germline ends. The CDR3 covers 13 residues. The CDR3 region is CASSLGDGYEQYF. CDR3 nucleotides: TGTGCCAGCAGCTTAGGGGACGGCTACGAGCAGTACTTC.

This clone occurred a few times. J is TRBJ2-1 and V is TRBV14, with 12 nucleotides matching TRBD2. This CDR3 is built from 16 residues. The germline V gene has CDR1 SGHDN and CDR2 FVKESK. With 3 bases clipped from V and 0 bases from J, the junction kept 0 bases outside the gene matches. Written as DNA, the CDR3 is TGTGCCAGCAGCCAGACTAGCGGGAGCTCCTACAATGAGCAGTTCTTC. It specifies CASSQTSGSSYNEQFF.

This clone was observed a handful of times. Here the CDR3 DNA reads TGTGCCAGCAGAGGGGGACTAGCGCTCACAGATACGCAGTATTTT. Translating gives CASRGGLALTDTQYF. The chain carries TRBV6-1 and TRBJ2-3; 10 bases are shared with TRBD2. The CDR3 is 15 amino acids. With 6 bases clipped from V and 2 bases from J, the junction kept 5 bases outside the gene matches. CDR1 is MNHNS, CDR2 SASEGT, per germline.

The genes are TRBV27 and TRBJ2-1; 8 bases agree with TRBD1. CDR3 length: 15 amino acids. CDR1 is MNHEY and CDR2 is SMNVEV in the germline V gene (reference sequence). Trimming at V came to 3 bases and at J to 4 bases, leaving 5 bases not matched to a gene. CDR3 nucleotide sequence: TGTGCCAGCAGTTTTGGACAGGGAATTTACAATGAGCAGTTCTTC. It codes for CASSFGQGIYNEQFF.

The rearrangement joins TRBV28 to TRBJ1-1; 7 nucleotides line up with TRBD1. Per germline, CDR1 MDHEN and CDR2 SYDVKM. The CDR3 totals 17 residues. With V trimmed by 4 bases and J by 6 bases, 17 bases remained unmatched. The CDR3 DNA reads TGTGCCAGCAGTTCACCTAGCCGGACAGGAAGGGCCGCTGAAGCTTTCTTT. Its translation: CASSSPSRTGRAAEAFF. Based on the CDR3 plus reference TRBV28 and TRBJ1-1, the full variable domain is DVKVTQSSRYLVKRTGEKVFLECVQDMDHENMFWYRQDPGLGLRLIYFSYDVKMKEKGDIPEGYSVSREKKERFSLILESASTNQTSMYLCASSSPSRTGRAAEAFFGQGTRLTVV.

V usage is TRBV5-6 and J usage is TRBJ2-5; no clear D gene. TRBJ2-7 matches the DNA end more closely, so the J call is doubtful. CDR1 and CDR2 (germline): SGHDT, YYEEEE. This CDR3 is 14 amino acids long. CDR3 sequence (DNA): TGTGCCAGCAGCTATATTGACTCAGGCTACGAGCAGTACTTC. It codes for CASSYIDSGYEQYF.

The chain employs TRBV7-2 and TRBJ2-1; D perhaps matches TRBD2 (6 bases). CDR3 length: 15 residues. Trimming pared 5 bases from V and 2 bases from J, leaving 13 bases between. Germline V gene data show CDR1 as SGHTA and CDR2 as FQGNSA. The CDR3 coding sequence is TGTGCCAGCAGCACCACAGGCGGGACCTACAATGAGCAGTTCTTC. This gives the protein CASSTTGGTYNEQFF.

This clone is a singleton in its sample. The CDR3 DNA reads TGTGCCAGCAGCTTGGGACAGTACCTTCGTGAGCAGTACTTC. It specifies CASSLGQYLREQYF. The chain has TRBV5-5 and TRBJ2-7, with D possibly being TRBD1 (5 bases). Germline V lookup: CDR1 SGHKS, CDR2 YYEKEE (reference sequence). The CDR3 is 14 amino acids. V shed 0 bases and J shed 7 bases, with 14 bases lying between them.

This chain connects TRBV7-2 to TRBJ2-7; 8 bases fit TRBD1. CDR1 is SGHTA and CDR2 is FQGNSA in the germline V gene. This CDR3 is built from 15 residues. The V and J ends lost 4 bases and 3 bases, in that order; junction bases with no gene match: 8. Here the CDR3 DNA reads TGTGCCAGCAGCTCGCGGACAGGGCTAATCTACGAGCAGTACTTC. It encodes CASSSRTGLIYEQYF.

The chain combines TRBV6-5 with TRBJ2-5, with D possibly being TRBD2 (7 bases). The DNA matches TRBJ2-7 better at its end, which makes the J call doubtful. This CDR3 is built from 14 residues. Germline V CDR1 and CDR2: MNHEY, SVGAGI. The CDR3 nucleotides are TGTGCCAGCAGTTACTCAGGCGGGGGCCGCGAGCAGTACTTC. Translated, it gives CASSYSGGGREQYF.

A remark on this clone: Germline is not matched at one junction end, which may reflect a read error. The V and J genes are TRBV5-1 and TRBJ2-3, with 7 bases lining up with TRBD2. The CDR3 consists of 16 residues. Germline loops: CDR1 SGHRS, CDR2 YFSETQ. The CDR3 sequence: CASGLGEGPGADTQYF. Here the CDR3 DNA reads TGCGCCAGCGGCTTAGGGGAGGGCCCTGGGGCAGATACGCAGTATTTT.

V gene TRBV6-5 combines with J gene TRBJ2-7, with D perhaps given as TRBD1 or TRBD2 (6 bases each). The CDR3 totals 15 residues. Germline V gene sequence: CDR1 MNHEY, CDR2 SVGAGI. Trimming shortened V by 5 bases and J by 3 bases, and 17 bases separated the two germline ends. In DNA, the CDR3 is TGTGCCAGCAGTCCCGGTAGGGGGGTAGTCTACGAGCAGTACTTC. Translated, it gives CASSPGRGVVYEQYF.

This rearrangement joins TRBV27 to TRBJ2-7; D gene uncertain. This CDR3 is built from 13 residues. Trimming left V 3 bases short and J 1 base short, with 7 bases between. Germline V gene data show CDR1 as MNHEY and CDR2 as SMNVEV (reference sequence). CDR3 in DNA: TGTGCCAGCAGTTTGCACAAATCCTACGAGCAGTACTTC. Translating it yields CASSLHKSYEQYF.

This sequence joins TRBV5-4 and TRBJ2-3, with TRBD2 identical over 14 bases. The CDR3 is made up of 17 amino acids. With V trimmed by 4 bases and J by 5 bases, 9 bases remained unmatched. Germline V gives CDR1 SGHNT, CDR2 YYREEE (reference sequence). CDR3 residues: CASSHGTSGSLGDTQYF. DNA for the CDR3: TGTGCCAGCAGCCACGGGACTAGCGGGAGCTTGGGAGATACGCAGTATTTT. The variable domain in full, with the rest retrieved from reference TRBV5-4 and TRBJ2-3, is ETGVTQSPTHLIKTRGQQVTLRCSSQSGHNTVSWYQQALGQGPQFIFQYYREEENGRGNFPPRFSGLQFPNYSSELNVNALELDDSALYLCASSHGTSGSLGDTQYFGPGTRLTVL.

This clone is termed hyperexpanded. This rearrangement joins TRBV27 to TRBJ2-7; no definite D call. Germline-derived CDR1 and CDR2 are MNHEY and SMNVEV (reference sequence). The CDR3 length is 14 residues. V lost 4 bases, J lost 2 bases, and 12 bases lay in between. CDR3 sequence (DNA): TGTGCCAGCAGTTCAGATGTCTCGGCCTACGAGCAGTACTTC. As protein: CASSSDVSAYEQYF.

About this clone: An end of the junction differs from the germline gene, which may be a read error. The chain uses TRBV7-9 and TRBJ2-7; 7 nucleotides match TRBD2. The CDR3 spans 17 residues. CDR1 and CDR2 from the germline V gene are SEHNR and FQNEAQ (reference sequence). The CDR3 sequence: CASRLDGPSGAPYEQYF. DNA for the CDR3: TGTGCCAGCAGATTAGATGGTCCTAGCGGAGCCCCCTACGAGCAGTACTTC.

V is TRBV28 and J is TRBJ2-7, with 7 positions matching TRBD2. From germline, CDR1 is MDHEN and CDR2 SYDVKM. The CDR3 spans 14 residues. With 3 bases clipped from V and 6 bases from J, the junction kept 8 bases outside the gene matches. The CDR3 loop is CASSFGGSGGEQYF. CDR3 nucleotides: TGTGCCAGCAGTTTTGGAGGGTCGGGGGGCGAGCAGTACTTC.

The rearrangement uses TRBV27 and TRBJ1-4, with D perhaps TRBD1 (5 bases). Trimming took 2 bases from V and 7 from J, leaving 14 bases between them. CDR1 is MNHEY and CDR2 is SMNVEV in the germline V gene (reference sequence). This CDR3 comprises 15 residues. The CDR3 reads CASSLGQGRGEKLFF. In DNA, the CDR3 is TGTGCCAGCAGTTTAGGGCAGGGAAGAGGTGAAAAACTGTTTTTT.

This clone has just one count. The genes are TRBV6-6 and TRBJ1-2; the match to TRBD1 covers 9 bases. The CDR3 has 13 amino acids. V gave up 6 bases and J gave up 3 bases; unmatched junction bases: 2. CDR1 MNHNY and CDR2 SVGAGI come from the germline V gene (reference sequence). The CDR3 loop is CASSDRGYYGYTF. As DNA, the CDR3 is TGTGCCAGCAGCGACAGGGGGTACTATGGCTACACCTTC.